This T cell receptor beta chain stems from a study of blood T cell repertoires in COVID-19. Study at large: The origin of the acute and convalescent COVID-19 samples was the United States, Italy and Spain. The analysed material was cDNA or gDNA that came from T cells, B-cell-depleted T cells, or PBMCs.

As processed by the authors: Quantification of nucleated cells was approximated via reference gene primer amplification. The protocol was immunoSEQ multiplex PCR, while the TCRdb copy is restricted to in-frame clones and leaves out a portion. V, J and clone size are those of that table, while D and trimming were read from the DNA. The data contain 95,000 to 110,000 clones, roughly 80% of them singletons. This CDR3 region has 13 residues. This receptor was taken from a human donor in a cohort sampled during active COVID-19. Sequenced sample: peripheral blood. V usage is TRBV12-3 or TRBV12-4 and J usage is TRBJ2-1; 9 nucleotides agree with TRBD1. This chain's CDR3 is CASGTGTYNEQFF. CDR3 in DNA: TGTGCTTCCGGGACAGGGACTTACAATGAGCAGTTCTTC.